This T cell receptor beta chain originates from a study of identical twins. TCRdb called the 5' RACE reads again in MiXCR, with one record for every CDR3 protein. The sample comprises under 250,000 distinct CDR3 sequences, around 6.8% of which are singletons, and about 1.8% rests with the top ten. Trimming removed 3 bases from V and 4 bases from J, with 16 bases in between. Germline V gene lookup returns CDR1 DFQATT and CDR2 SNEGSKA (reference sequence). The CDR3 is 14 residues long. This clonotype was found many times. These records were also assigned to another study, of yellow fever vaccine responses in identical twins.

This rearrangement joins TRBV20-1 to TRBJ2-7; no clear D gene. Material for sequencing was memory (CD45RO+) T cells sorted from blood. This sequence originates from a woman aged 18-29 years in good health. In nucleotides, the CDR3 is TGCAGTGCTAGGTTAGCCGAAACTCTATACGAGCAGTACTTC. Amino acids: CSARLAETLYEQYF.